These T cell receptor beta chains were read from a single sample in a study of T-cell reconstitution after alpha-beta-depleted transplantation in children. TCRdb fed the PCR reads into MiXCR, producing one record per CDR3 protein. The table lists roughly 180,000 distinct CDR3 sequences, less than 15% of them singletons. The input for sequencing was PBMCs from the stem cell graft donor, taken from the stem cell graft. All receptors derive from a human donor who donated a stem cell graft to a child with acute lymphoblastic leukemia. Each CDR3 is given with its conserved first and last residue. The order of the fields is CDR3 protein, CDR3 DNA, clone size, V gene, D gene, J gene. The D gene is left open where the match is weak. Expanded clones are given a class, and other clones once, few, many or no size at all.

CDR3: CASSPGLAGANNEQFF; DNA: TGTGCCAGCAGCCCAGGACTAGCGGGGGCTAACAATGAGCAGTTCTTC; size: few; V: TRBV11-3; D: TRBD2; J: TRBJ2-1
CDR3: CASSPGTPRVQYF; DNA: TGTGCCAGCAGTCCCGGGACCCCGAGGGTCCAGTACTTC; size: few; V: TRBV12-3/TRBV12-4; D: -; J: TRBJ2-5
CDR3: CASSSGPREETQYF; DNA: TGCGCCAGCAGCTCCGGACCCAGAGAAGAGACCCAGTACTTC; size: many; V: TRBV5-1; D: -; J: TRBJ2-5
CDR3: CAIRTTSGMANEQYF; DNA: TGTGCCATCAGGACGACTAGCGGGATGGCGAACGAGCAGTACTTC; size: many; V: TRBV10-3; D: TRBD2; J: TRBJ2-7
CDR3: CASSQDRDGGQFF; DNA: TGTGCCAGCAGCCAAGATAGGGACGGGGGGCAGTTCTTC; size: few; V: TRBV3-1; D: -; J: TRBJ2-1
CDR3: CSVLLAGESHLTYEQYF; DNA: TGCAGCGTCCTTCTAGCGGGAGAGTCCCATCTTACCTACGAGCAGTACTTC; size: -; V: TRBV29-1; D: TRBD2; J: TRBJ2-7
CDR3: CAISVGTGGYEQFF; DNA: TGTGCCATCAGTGTCGGGACAGGGGGGTATGAGCAGTTCTTC; size: -; V: TRBV10-3; D: TRBD1; J: TRBJ2-1
CDR3: CASSGERGWNEQFF; DNA: TGTGCCAGTTCGGGCGAGAGGGGGTGGAATGAGCAGTTCTTC; size: -; V: TRBV19; D: -; J: TRBJ2-1
CDR3: CSASHPGTKGETQYF; DNA: TGCAGTGCTAGTCACCCGGGGACTAAAGGAGAGACCCAGTACTTC; size: many; V: TRBV20-1; D: TRBD2; J: TRBJ2-5
CDR3: CASSHELSTEAFF; DNA: TGCGCCAGCAGCCACGAATTATCGACTGAAGCTTTCTTT; size: many; V: TRBV5-1; D: -; J: TRBJ1-1
CDR3: CASRTTSGYTDTQYF; DNA: TGTGCCAGCAGAACGACTAGCGGATACACAGATACGCAGTATTTT; size: many; V: TRBV11-2; D: TRBD2; J: TRBJ2-3
CDR3: CASSLAIGGGDTEAFF; DNA: TGTGCCAGCAGCTTAGCGATCGGGGGGGGAGACACTGAAGCTTTCTTT; size: -; V: TRBV7-6; D: -; J: TRBJ1-1
CDR3: CATSDTATGAPPYNEQFF; DNA: TGTGCCACCAGTGATACCGCTACAGGGGCCCCTCCGTACAATGAGCAGTTCTTC; size: many; V: TRBV24-1; D: TRBD1; J: TRBJ2-1
CDR3: CASSLATSGRAYEQYF; DNA: TGTGCCAGCAGCTTGGCGACTAGCGGGAGGGCCTACGAGCAGTACTTC; size: many; V: TRBV5-6; D: TRBD2; J: TRBJ2-7
CDR3: CASSPRTAEETQYF; DNA: TGTGCCAGCAGCCCCCGGACGGCCGAAGAGACCCAGTACTTC; size: many; V: TRBV12-3/TRBV12-4; D: -; J: TRBJ2-5
CDR3: CASSLDRGREQFF; DNA: TGTGCCAGCAGCTTAGACAGGGGACGTGAGCAGTTCTTC; size: few; V: TRBV11-1; D: TRBD1; J: TRBJ2-1
CDR3: CASSLYRGSGIPYEQYF; DNA: TGTGCCAGCAGTTTATATCGTGGGTCAGGGATCCCCTACGAGCAGTACTTC; size: many; V: TRBV12-3/TRBV12-4; D: -; J: TRBJ2-7
CDR3: CASSLGSIGGHTDTQYF; DNA: TGTGCCAGCAGCTTAGGCAGTATCGGGGGCCACACAGATACGCAGTATTTT; size: -; V: TRBV11-2; D: -; J: TRBJ2-3
CDR3: CSVSGGLSYEQYF; DNA: TGCAGCGTGTCGGGGGGGCTCTCCTACGAGCAGTACTTC; size: few; V: TRBV29-1; D: TRBD2; J: TRBJ2-7
CDR3: CASSLGSQGVYQPQHF; DNA: TGTGCCAGCAGTTTAGGATCGCAGGGCGTTTATCAGCCCCAGCATTTT; size: -; V: TRBV28; D: -; J: TRBJ1-5
CDR3: CASSFVRGPGEQYF; DNA: TGTGCCAGCAGTTTCGTTCGGGGTCCGGGCGAGCAGTACTTC; size: many; V: TRBV12-3/TRBV12-4; D: -; J: TRBJ2-7
CDR3: CASSSHSYNEQFF; DNA: TGTGCCAGCAGTTCTCATTCCTACAATGAGCAGTTCTTC; size: many; V: TRBV12-3/TRBV12-4; D: -; J: TRBJ2-1
CDR3: CASSLEGRGRDTQYF; DNA: TGTGCCAGCAGCTTAGAAGGCAGGGGGAGAGATACGCAGTATTTT; size: many; V: TRBV11-2; D: TRBD1; J: TRBJ2-3
CDR3: CASSFFPGGSQETQYF; DNA: TGTGCCAGCAGTTTCTTTCCGGGAGGGTCACAAGAGACCCAGTACTTC; size: many; V: TRBV12-3/TRBV12-4; D: TRBD2; J: TRBJ2-5
CDR3: CSATSPRGEDTEAFF; DNA: TGCAGTGCTACTAGCCCGAGGGGGGAAGACACTGAAGCTTTCTTT; size: many; V: TRBV20-1; D: -; J: TRBJ1-1
CDR3: CASGGLAGSETQYF; DNA: TGTGCCAGTGGCGGACTAGCGGGAAGTGAGACCCAGTACTTC; size: few; V: TRBV19; D: TRBD2; J: TRBJ2-5
CDR3: CASSLYDPNGETQYF; DNA: TGCGCCAGCAGCTTATACGACCCGAACGGAGAGACCCAGTACTTC; size: few; V: TRBV5-1; D: -; J: TRBJ2-5
CDR3: CSARSGTGDYEQYF; DNA: TGCAGCGCCCGTAGCGGGACAGGGGACTACGAGCAGTACTTC; size: many; V: TRBV29-1; D: TRBD1; J: TRBJ2-7
CDR3: CASAHPGGGTEAFF; DNA: TGTGCCAGCGCCCACCCGGGGGGGGGCACTGAAGCTTTCTTT; size: -; V: TRBV25-1; D: -; J: TRBJ1-1
CDR3: CASSLDPQGGYTIYF; DNA: TGCGCCAGCAGCTTGGATCCCCAGGGGGGGTACACCATATATTTT; size: many; V: TRBV5-1; D: TRBD1; J: TRBJ1-3
CDR3: CSAPSHIAKNIQYF; DNA: TGCAGTGCCCCCTCACACATAGCCAAAAACATTCAGTACTTC; size: many; V: TRBV20-1; D: -; J: TRBJ2-4
CDR3: CASSFSRQQGAREQYF; DNA: TGTGCCAGCAGTTTCTCCCGGCAACAGGGGGCGAGGGAGCAGTACTTC; size: many; V: TRBV12-3/TRBV12-4; D: TRBD1; J: TRBJ2-7
CDR3: CASRPGLAGTQETQYF; DNA: TGTGCCAGCAGGCCGGGACTAGCGGGGACTCAAGAGACCCAGTACTTC; size: many; V: TRBV12-3/TRBV12-4; D: TRBD2; J: TRBJ2-5
CDR3: CASSSAEAVITDTQYF; DNA: TGTGCCAGCAGTTCAGCGGAAGCAGTGATTACAGATACGCAGTATTTT; size: -; V: TRBV28; D: -; J: TRBJ2-3
CDR3: CSVEEGGVTYNEQFF; DNA: TGCAGCGTTGAAGAAGGGGGAGTCACCTACAATGAGCAGTTCTTC; size: many; V: TRBV29-1; D: -; J: TRBJ2-1
CDR3: CASSLLGGQKTDTQYF; DNA: TGTGCCAGCAGCCTTCTGGGGGGGCAAAAGACAGATACGCAGTATTTT; size: -; V: TRBV5-4; D: -; J: TRBJ2-3
CDR3: CASSLDGGDEQYF; DNA: TGTGCCAGCAGTTTGGACGGTGGCGACGAGCAGTACTTC; size: many; V: TRBV28; D: -; J: TRBJ2-7